These 29 T cell receptor beta chains originate from one sample sequenced in a study of blood T cells in healthy people across ages. The authors ran a second PCR of roughly 6 to 11 cycles using a sample-barcoded 5' primer and a J-beta primer mix. TCRdb called the 5' RACE reads again in MiXCR, with one record for every CDR3 protein. Altogether about 1.5 million distinct CDR3 sequences are present, about 40% being singletons, with the ten largest covering around 8%. Sequenced material: blood. These receptors all stem from a young woman in good health.

The gene calls are TRBV20-1 and TRBJ1-2, with D possibly TRBD1 on 5 matching bases. With 6 bases removed from V and 5 bases from J, the gap between germline ends came to 16 bases. Germline CDR1 is DFQATT and CDR2 is SNEGSKA (reference sequence). The CDR3 totals 13 residues. CDR3 residues: CSARDEEIYGYTF. The CDR3 DNA reads TGCAGTGCCAGGGATGAAGAAATTTATGGCTACACCTTC.

In its sample, this clonotype was seen a few times. The rearrangement uses TRBV21-1 and TRBJ1-2. TRBV21-1 is designated a pseudogene. This CDR3 is built from 14 residues. CDR3: CASSRDTWTESYTF. In nucleotides, the CDR3 is TGTGCCAGCAGCAGAGATACCTGGACTGAGAGCTACACCTTC.

The chain has TRBV7-2 and TRBJ2-7; 8 positions agree with TRBD2. The CDR3 extends over 15 amino acids. J gave up 10 bases and V 6 bases, and 17 bases lay outside the gene matches. Looked up from germline, CDR1 is SGHTA and CDR2 is FQGNSA. The CDR3, as DNA: TGTGCCAGCAGTTCGCGGGAGGCCCCGGCGCTTGAACAGTACTTC. Its protein product is CASSSREAPALEQYF.

The V call is TRBV28, the J call TRBJ2-5; D not resolved. CDR1 and CDR2 from the germline V gene are MDHEN and SYDVKM. The germline V and J ends were trimmed by 6 bases and 0 bases, with 14 bases remaining between them. The CDR3 has 15 amino acids. CDR3 bases: TGTGCCAGCAGGCTCTCGTTGAGTTACCAAGAGACCCAGTACTTC. This sequence encodes CASRLSLSYQETQYF.

This clonotype appeared a single time. J is TRBJ2-7 and V is TRBV7-9, with 10 nucleotides matching TRBD2. Trimming took 5 bases from V and 5 from J; bases not matched to a gene: 6. Germline CDR1 reads SEHNR; CDR2 reads FQNEAQ (reference sequence). The CDR3 has 14 residues. The CDR3 DNA follows: TGTGCCAGCAGCACAAGCGGGAGGGTACACGAGCAGTACTTC. Protein product: CASSTSGRVHEQYF.

The chain combines TRBV20-1 with TRBJ2-1, with 10 bases that match TRBD2. The germline CDR1 and CDR2 sequences are DFQATT and SNEGSKA (reference sequence). The CDR3 consists of 13 residues. Trimming cost V 8 bases and J 2 bases; bases outside gene matches: 3. CDR3 region: CSPSGGAYNEQFF. The CDR3 DNA sequence: TGCAGTCCCAGCGGGGGGGCCTACAATGAGCAGTTCTTC.

This sequence joins TRBV15 and TRBJ2-1; weak D call: TRBD2 (5 bases). V lost 3 bases and J lost 10, with 19 bases in between. The germline V gene has CDR1 LNHNV and CDR2 YYDKDF (reference sequence). The CDR3 length is 15 residues. The CDR3 DNA reads as TGTGCCACCAGCAGCTCGGAGACTACTGACTGGGAGCAGTTCTTC. It is translated as CATSSSETTDWEQFF.

The chain recombines TRBV7-2 with TRBJ2-5, with 9 nucleotides matching TRBD2. CDR1 and CDR2 (germline): SGHTA, FQGNSA. The CDR3 length is 13 residues. Losses at the gene ends were 5 bases for V and 13 bases for J; bases not matched to a gene: 11. CDR3 nucleotide sequence: TGTGCCAGCAGCCCCCGACTAGCGGCCGCCCGGTACTTC. Its translation: CASSPRLAAARYF.

This rearrangement joins TRBV5-4 to TRBJ2-5; 7 bases map to TRBD1. The J segment lost 2 bases and the V segment lost 2 bases, leaving 9 bases of the junction unmatched. Germline lookup yields CDR1 SGHNT and CDR2 YYREEE (reference sequence). The CDR3 contains 16 residues. This CDR3 is CASSFPGTVDQETQYF. CDR3 DNA sequence: TGTGCCAGCAGCTTCCCCGGGACAGTCGATCAAGAGACCCAGTACTTC.

This clonotype occurred many times. The rearrangement joins TRBV10-3 to TRBJ2-7; 10 positions match TRBD2. CDR1 and CDR2 (germline): ENHRY, SYGVKD. Unmatched junction bases numbered 8, after V lost 6 bases and J lost 3 bases. The CDR3 covers 15 residues. CDR3 nucleotide sequence: TGTGCCATCAGGGGTCTAGCGGGAGAAAGCTACGAGCAGTACTTC. It encodes CAIRGLAGESYEQYF.

The chain recombines TRBV20-1 with TRBJ1-5; D remains ambiguous. The CDR3 is 14 residues long. CDR1 and CDR2 (germline): DFQATT, SNEGSKA (reference sequence). Trimming removed 1 base at V and 4 bases at J, with 11 bases between. The CDR3 is CSARGGQGNQPQHF. The CDR3 nucleotides are TGCAGTGCTAGAGGCGGGCAAGGAAATCAGCCCCAGCATTTT.

DNA of the CDR3: TGTGCCTGGAGTGTAGGGTCCCTGACTCCCTCCTACGAGCAGTACTTC. This translates into CAWSVGSLTPSYEQYF. V is TRBV30 and J is TRBJ2-7; D call uncertain. Germline V gives CDR1 GTSNPN, CDR2 SVGIG (reference sequence). This CDR3 has 16 amino acids. V lost 0 bases to trimming and J lost 0 bases, with 15 bases between them.

This clonotype showed up just a few times. The chain has TRBV11-2 and TRBJ2-3; 10 bases align to TRBD2. The CDR3 length is 17 residues. Germline CDR1 is SGHAT and CDR2 is FQNNGV. V lost 3 bases to trimming and J lost 1 base; unmatched junction nucleotides: 7. For the CDR3, the DNA is TGTGCCAGCAGCTTCGACGGACTAGCGGCTGGCACAGATACGCAGTATTTT. Encoded protein: CASSFDGLAAGTDTQYF.

This clonotype was seen a single time. A much larger clonotype is one base distant, so this may be a read error. V gene TRBV7-3 combines with J gene TRBJ2-6; weak D call: TRBD1 (6 bases). Germline values: CDR1 SGHTA, CDR2 FQGTGA. The CDR3 is made up of 15 amino acids. V was trimmed by 6 bases and J by 2 bases, leaving 11 bases between them. The CDR3 DNA follows: TGTGCCAGCAGTTTCAACAGGGCTGGGGCCAACGTCCTGACTTTC. Its protein product is CASSFNRAGANVLTF. Combining the CDR3 with reference TRBV7-3 and TRBJ2-6 gives the whole variable domain GAGVSQTPSNKVTEKGKYVELRCDPISGHTALYWYRQSLGQGPEFLIYFQGTGAADDSGLPNDRFFAVRPEGSVSTLKIQRTERGDSAVYLCASSFNRAGANVLTFGAGSRLTVL.

V gene TRBV9 combines with J gene TRBJ2-2, with TRBD2 matching 10 bases. With V trimmed by 3 bases and J by 3 bases, 8 bases remained unmatched. Germline CDR1 and CDR2: SGDLS and YYNGEE. CDR3 length: 17 amino acids. The DNA of the CDR3 is TGTGCCAGCAGCGCCGTAGCGGGGGGACCCTACACCGGGGAGCTGTTTTTT. It is translated as CASSAVAGGPYTGELFF.

The V and J genes are TRBV27 and TRBJ1-1; D gene uncertain. CDR3 length equals 13 residues. CDR1 and CDR2 from the germline V gene are MNHEY and SMNVEV (reference sequence). Trimming left V 0 bases short and J 4 bases short, with 6 bases between. CDR3 DNA: TGTGCCAGCAGTTTATCGCACGTCACTGAAGCTTTCTTT. Its translation: CASSLSHVTEAFF.

Comments on this clonotype: This sequence may be a read error, since a much larger clone differs from it by one base. This chain connects TRBV7-2 to TRBJ2-7, with unresolved D. V lost 3 bases and J lost 0, with 15 bases in between. The CDR3 runs 16 residues. The germline CDR1 and CDR2 sequences are SGHTA and FQGNSA. The CDR3 spells CASSFPDGGSSYEQYF. The CDR3 region has the DNA TGTGCCAGCAGCTTTCCAGATGGCGGTAGCTCCTACGAGCAGTACTTC.

This clonotype was observed once. This chain uses TRBV25-1 with TRBJ2-1, with a weak D call TRBD2 (6 bases). The DNA end favors TRBJ2-7, so the J call may be wrong. This CDR3 contains 18 residues. Germline CDR1 and CDR2: MGHDK and SYGVNS. The chain's CDR3 is CASSLTSFSSPSYNEQYF. For the CDR3, the DNA is TGTGCCAGCTCTCTGACTAGTTTTTCCAGCCCATCCTACAATGAGCAGTACTTC.

This clonotype was found a few times. This chain connects TRBV7-3 to TRBJ2-1; a possible D gene is TRBD2 (6 bases). Germline CDR1 reads SGHTA; CDR2 reads FQGTGA. V was clipped by 9 bases and J by 9 bases, with 18 bases between them. The CDR3 runs to 13 residues. CDR3 sequence (DNA): TGTGCCAGTTCGAACGGGGGAAAAGGTGAGCAGTTCTTC. Translation: CASSNGGKGEQFF.

The gene calls are TRBV4-1 and TRBJ1-2; D may be TRBD1 (6 bases). The CDR3 length is 14 residues. V lost 1 base to trimming and J lost 12 bases, with 18 bases between them. Germline-derived CDR1 and CDR2 are MGHRA and YSYEKL. CDR3 sequence reads: CASSQVYVSGGHTF. In DNA, the CDR3 is TGCGCCAGCAGCCAAGTTTACGTCTCTGGGGGCCACACCTTC.

Many counts were recorded for this clonotype. This chain links TRBV12-3 or TRBV12-4 with TRBJ1-2; possibly TRBD1 for D (5 bases). The V gene lost 3 bases and the J gene lost 8 bases, with 7 bases spanning the gap. The CDR3 is made up of 11 amino acids. DNA for the CDR3: TGTGCCAGCAGTTTTGGGGCCGGCTACACCTTC. Amino acid sequence: CASSFGAGYTF.

This clonotype turned up a few times. The V gene is TRBV12-3 or TRBV12-4, the J gene TRBJ2-7; D tentatively reads TRBD1 or TRBD2 (5 bases each). CDR3 length: 15 amino acids. The V and J ends lost 3 bases and 8 bases respectively, with 20 bases between them. CDR3 nucleotides: TGTGCCAGCAGTTTTCAGGGTATTTTCCGGGAAAAGCAGTACTTC. It encodes CASSFQGIFREKQYF.

V and J are TRBV4-1 and TRBJ2-7; D unresolved. The V end was cut by 7 bases, the J end by 3 bases, with 13 bases between. The CDR3 totals 13 residues. The germline V gene encodes CDR1 MGHRA and CDR2 YSYEKL. The CDR3 region is CASNAGRDYEQYF. The DNA of the CDR3 is TGCGCCAGCAACGCCGGACGAGACTACGAGCAGTACTTC.

The J gene is TRBJ2-3, the V gene TRBV2, with D perhaps TRBD1 (6 bases). V was shortened by 7 bases and J by 3 bases, with 14 bases between the two germline ends. The CDR3 consists of 14 residues. Germline CDR1 and CDR2: SNHLY and FYNNEI. DNA for the CDR3: TGTGCCAGCACCGAGCAGGGGTTGACAGATACGCAGTATTTT. Translating it yields CASTEQGLTDTQYF.

This CDR3 is CASSQGVGGSEAFF. CDR3 nucleotides: TGTGCCAGCAGCCAGGGGGTCGGGGGCTCTGAAGCTTTCTTT. The chain is built from TRBV7-2 and TRBJ1-1; 7 nucleotides align to TRBD1. CDR1 is SGHTA and CDR2 is FQGNSA in the germline V gene. The CDR3 consists of 14 residues. Trimming took 5 bases from V and 6 from J; bases not matched to a gene: 9.

This rearrangement joins TRBV29-1 to TRBJ1-1; TRBD1 is a possible D gene (6 bases). The CDR3 is 12 residues long. CDR1 is SQVTM, CDR2 ANQGSEA, per germline. Deletions cut 8 bases from V and 6 bases from J, with 16 bases between. The CDR3 is CSLGRGGAEAFF. As DNA, the CDR3 is TGCAGCCTGGGGAGGGGGGGTGCTGAAGCTTTCTTT.

This clonotype was seen a few times. The limits of the CDR3 on the DNA are not certain, so only TCRdb's listed CDR3 is given. This sequence joins TRBV21-1 and TRBJ2-4; the table calls TRBD1, which could not be checked here. TRBV21-1 is a documented pseudogene. A total of 17 residues make up the CDR3, ends included. The CDR3 loop is CASTYQCGPGQSYEQYF.

This clonotype was picked up a small number of times. The V call is TRBV9, the J call TRBJ2-4, with D unclear. Near its end, the DNA agrees better with TRBJ2-7, so the J call may be wrong. Germline V gene sequence: CDR1 SGDLS, CDR2 YYNGEE. The CDR3 extends over 14 amino acids. The CDR3 DNA reads TGTGCCAGCAGCGTAGGAGGAACTCCCTACGAGCAGTACTTC. It specifies CASSVGGTPYEQYF.

The rearrangement joins TRBV7-6 to TRBJ2-2; TRBD1 might be the D (5 bases). Germline V gene data show CDR1 as SGHVS and CDR2 as FNYEAQ. The length of the CDR3 is 17 residues. Trimming removed 1 base at V and 7 bases at J, with 19 bases between. The CDR3 region is CASSLVLARDTIGELFF. Here the CDR3 DNA reads TGTGCCAGCAGCTTAGTCTTGGCCAGGGATACGATCGGGGAGCTGTTTTTT.